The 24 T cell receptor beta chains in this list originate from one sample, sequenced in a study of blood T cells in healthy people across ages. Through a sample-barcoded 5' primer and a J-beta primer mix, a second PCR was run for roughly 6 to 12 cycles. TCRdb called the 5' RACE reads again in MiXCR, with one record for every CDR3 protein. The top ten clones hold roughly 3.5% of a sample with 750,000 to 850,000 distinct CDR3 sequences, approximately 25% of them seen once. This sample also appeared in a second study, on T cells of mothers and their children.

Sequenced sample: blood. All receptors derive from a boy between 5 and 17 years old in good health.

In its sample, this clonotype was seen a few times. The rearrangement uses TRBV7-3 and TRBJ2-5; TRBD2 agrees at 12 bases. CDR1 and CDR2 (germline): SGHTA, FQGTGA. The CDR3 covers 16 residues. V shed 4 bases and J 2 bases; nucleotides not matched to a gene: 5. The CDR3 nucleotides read TGTGCCAGCAGCTCAGGACTAGCGGGACGACAAGAGACCCAGTACTTC. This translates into CASSSGLAGRQETQYF.

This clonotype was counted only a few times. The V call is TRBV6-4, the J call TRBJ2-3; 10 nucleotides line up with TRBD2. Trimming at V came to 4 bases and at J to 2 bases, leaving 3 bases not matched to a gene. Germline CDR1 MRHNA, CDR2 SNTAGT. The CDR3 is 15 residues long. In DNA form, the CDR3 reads TGTGCCAGCAGTGCAGGGACTAGCGACACAGATACGCAGTATTTT. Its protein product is CASSAGTSDTDTQYF.

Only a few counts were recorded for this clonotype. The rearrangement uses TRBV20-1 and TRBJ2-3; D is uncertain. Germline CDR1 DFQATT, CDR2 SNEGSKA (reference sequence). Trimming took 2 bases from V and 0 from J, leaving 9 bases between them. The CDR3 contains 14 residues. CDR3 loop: CSARTRTSTDTQYF. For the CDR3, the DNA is TGCAGTGCTAGAACGAGAACGAGCACAGATACGCAGTATTTT.

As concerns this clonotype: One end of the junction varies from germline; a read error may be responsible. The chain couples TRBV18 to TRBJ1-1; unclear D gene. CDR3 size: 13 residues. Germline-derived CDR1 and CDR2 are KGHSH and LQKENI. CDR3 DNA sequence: TGTGCCAGCTCACCGACAAGGAACACTGAAGCTCTCTTT. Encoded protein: CASSPTRNTEALF.

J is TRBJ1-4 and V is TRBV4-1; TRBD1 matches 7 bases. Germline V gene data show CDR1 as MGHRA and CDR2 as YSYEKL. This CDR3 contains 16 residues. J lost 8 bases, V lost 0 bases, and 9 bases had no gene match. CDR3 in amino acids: CASSQEGPGGKEKLFF. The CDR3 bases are TGCGCCAGCAGCCAAGAAGGTCCAGGGGGAAAGGAAAAACTGTTTTTT.

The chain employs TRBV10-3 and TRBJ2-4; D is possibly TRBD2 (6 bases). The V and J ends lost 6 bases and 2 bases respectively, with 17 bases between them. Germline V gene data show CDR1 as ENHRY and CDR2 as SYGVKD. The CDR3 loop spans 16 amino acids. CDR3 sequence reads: CAISTSLADTKNIQYF. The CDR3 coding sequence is TGTGCCATCAGCACGTCACTAGCAGATACCAAAAACATTCAGTACTTC.

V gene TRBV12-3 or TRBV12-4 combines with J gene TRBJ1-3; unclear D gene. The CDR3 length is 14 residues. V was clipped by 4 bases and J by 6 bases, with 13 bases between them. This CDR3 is CASSSFGVPNTIYF. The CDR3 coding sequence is TGTGCCAGCAGTTCGTTTGGGGTACCAAACACCATATATTTT.

CDR3 amino acids: CASSSRGIRTEAFF. DNA for the CDR3: TGTGCCAGCAGTTCGAGGGGAATACGCACTGAAGCTTTCTTT. The chain joins TRBV27 to TRBJ1-1; weak D call: TRBD1 (5 bases). The V and J ends lost 4 bases and 4 bases respectively, with 13 bases between them. The CDR3 loop spans 14 amino acids. Germline V CDR1 and CDR2: MNHEY, SMNVEV (reference sequence).

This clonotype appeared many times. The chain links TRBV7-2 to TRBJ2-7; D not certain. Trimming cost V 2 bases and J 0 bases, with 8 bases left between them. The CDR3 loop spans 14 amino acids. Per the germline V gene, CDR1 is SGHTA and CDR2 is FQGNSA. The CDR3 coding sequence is TGTGCCAGCAGCTTAACTCACAGCTCCTACGAGCAGTACTTC. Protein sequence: CASSLTHSSYEQYF.

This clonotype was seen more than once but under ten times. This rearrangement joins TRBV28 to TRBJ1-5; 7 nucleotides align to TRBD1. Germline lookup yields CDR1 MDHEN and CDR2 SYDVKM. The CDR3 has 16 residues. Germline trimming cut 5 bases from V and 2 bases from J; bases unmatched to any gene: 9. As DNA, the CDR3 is TGTGCCAGCAGTCCCTCAGGGGGTAGGGGCAATCAGCCCCAGCATTTT. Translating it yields CASSPSGGRGNQPQHF. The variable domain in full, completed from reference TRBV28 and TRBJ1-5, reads DVKVTQSSRYLVKRTGEKVFLECVQDMDHENMFWYRQDPGLGLRLIYFSYDVKMKEKGDIPEGYSVSREKKERFSLILESASTNQTSMYLCASSPSGGRGNQPQHFGDGTRLSIL.

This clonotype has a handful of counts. DNA of the CDR3: TGTGCCAGCAGCCAATCCACTGGTTCACCCCTCCACTTT. Amino acids: CASSQSTGSPLHF. The rearrangement uses TRBV7-2 and TRBJ1-6, with D uncertain. The CDR3 covers 13 residues. Germline assignment: CDR1 SGHTA and CDR2 FQGNSA. V shed 5 bases and J shed 9 bases, with 11 bases lying between them.

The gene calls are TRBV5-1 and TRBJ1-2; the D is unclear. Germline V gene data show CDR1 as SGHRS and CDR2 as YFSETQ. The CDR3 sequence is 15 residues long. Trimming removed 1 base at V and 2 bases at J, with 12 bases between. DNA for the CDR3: TGCGCCAGCAGCTTGTCCCTGACCGAGAACTATGGCTACACCTTC. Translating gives CASSLSLTENYGYTF.

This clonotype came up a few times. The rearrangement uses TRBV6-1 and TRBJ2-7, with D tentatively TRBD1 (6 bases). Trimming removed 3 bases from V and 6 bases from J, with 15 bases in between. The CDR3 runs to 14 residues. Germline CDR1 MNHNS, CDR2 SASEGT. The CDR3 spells CASSEGRGFAEQYF. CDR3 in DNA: TGTGCCAGCAGTGAGGGCAGGGGTTTCGCCGAGCAGTACTTC.

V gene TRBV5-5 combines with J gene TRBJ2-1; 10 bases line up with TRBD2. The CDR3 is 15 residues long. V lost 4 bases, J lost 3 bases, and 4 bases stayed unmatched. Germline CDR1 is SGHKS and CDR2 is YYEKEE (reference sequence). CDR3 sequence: CASSGGTSVYNEQFF. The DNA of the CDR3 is TGTGCCAGCAGCGGGGGGACTAGCGTCTACAATGAGCAGTTCTTC.

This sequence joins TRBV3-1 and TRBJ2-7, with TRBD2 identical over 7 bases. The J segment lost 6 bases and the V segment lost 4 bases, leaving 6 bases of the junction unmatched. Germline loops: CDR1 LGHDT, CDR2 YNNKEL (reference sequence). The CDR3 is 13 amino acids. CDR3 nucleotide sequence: TGTGCCAGCAGCCGGACTAGAACAGGCGAGCAGTACTTC. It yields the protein CASSRTRTGEQYF.

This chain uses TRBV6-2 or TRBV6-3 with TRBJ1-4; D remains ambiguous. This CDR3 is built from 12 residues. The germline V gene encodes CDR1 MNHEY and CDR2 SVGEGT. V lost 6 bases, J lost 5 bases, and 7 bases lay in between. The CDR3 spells CASSYPNEKLFF. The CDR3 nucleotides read TGTGCCAGCAGCTACCCGAATGAAAAACTGTTTTTT.

This chain's CDR3 is CASSHSTGGSYNEQFF. CDR3 bases: TGCGCCAGCAGCCATTCGACAGGGGGGTCCTACAATGAGCAGTTCTTC. The rearrangement uses TRBV4-3 and TRBJ2-1, with 9 bases lining up with TRBD1. There are 16 residues in the CDR3. Trimming cost V 3 bases and J 1 base; bases outside gene matches: 4. The germline gives CDR1 LGHNA, CDR2 YSLEER.

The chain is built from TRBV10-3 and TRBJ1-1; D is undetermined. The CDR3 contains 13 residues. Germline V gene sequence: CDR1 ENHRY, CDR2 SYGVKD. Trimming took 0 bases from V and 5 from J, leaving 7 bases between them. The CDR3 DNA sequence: TGTGCCATCAGTGAGTCGCAGAGGACTGAAGCTTTCTTT. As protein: CAISESQRTEAFF.

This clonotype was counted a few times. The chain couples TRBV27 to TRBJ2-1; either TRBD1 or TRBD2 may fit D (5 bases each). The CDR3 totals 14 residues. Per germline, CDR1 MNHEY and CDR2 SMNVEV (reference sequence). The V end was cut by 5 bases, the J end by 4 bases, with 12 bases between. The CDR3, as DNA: TGTGCCAGCAGTGAAGGGGACGCATACAATGAGCAGTTCTTC. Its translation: CASSEGDAYNEQFF.

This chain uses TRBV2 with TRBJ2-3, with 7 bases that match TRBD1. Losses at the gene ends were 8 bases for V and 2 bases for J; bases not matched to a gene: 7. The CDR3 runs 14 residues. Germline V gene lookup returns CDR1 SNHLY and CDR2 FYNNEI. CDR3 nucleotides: TGTGCCAGCTTAAACGACAGGGTCACAGATACGCAGTATTTT. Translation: CASLNDRVTDTQYF.

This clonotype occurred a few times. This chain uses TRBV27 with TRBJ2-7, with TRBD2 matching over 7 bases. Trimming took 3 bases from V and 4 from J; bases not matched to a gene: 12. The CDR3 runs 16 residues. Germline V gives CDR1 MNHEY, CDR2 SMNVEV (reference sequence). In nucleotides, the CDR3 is TGTGCCAGCAGTTTTACTATTCCGGGAGGAGTGTACGAGCAGTACTTC. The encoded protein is CASSFTIPGGVYEQYF.

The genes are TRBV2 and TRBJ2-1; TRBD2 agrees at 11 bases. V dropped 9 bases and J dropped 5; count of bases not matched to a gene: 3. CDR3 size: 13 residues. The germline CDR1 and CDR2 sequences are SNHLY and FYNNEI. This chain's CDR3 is CARGTSGNNEQFF. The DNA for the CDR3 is TGTGCCAGAGGGACTAGCGGTAACAATGAGCAGTTCTTC.

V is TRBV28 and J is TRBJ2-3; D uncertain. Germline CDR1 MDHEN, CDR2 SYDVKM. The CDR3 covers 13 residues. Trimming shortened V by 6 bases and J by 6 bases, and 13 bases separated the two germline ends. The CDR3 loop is CASRALGQDTQYF. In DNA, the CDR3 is TGTGCCAGCAGGGCCCTAGGTCAGGATACGCAGTATTTT. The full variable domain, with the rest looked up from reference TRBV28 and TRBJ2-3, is DVKVTQSSRYLVKRTGEKVFLECVQDMDHENMFWYRQDPGLGLRLIYFSYDVKMKEKGDIPEGYSVSREKKERFSLILESASTNQTSMYLCASRALGQDTQYFGPGTRLTVL.

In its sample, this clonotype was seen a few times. The CDR3 sequence is CASSLSSNYGIPQETQYF. The CDR3 nucleotides are TGTGCCAGCAGTTTATCGTCTAATTACGGGATTCCCCAAGAGACCCAGTACTTC. The chain recombines TRBV27 with TRBJ2-5; a weak D match, TRBD2 (5 bases). This CDR3 has 18 residues. The V gene lost 0 bases and the J gene lost 1 base, with 18 bases spanning the gap. Germline V gene data show CDR1 as MNHEY and CDR2 as SMNVEV (reference sequence).